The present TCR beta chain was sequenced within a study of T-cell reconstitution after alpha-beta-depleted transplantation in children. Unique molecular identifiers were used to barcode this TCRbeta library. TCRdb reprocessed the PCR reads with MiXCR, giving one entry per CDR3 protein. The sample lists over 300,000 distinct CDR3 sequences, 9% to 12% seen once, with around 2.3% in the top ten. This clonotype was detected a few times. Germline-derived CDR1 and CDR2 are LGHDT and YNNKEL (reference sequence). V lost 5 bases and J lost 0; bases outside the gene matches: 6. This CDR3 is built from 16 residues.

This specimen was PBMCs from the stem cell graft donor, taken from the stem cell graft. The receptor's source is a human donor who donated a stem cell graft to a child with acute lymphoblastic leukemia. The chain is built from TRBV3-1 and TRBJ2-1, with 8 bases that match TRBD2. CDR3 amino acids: CASSSRLASSYNEQFF. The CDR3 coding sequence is TGTGCCAGCAGCTCACGACTAGCGAGCTCCTACAATGAGCAGTTCTTC.